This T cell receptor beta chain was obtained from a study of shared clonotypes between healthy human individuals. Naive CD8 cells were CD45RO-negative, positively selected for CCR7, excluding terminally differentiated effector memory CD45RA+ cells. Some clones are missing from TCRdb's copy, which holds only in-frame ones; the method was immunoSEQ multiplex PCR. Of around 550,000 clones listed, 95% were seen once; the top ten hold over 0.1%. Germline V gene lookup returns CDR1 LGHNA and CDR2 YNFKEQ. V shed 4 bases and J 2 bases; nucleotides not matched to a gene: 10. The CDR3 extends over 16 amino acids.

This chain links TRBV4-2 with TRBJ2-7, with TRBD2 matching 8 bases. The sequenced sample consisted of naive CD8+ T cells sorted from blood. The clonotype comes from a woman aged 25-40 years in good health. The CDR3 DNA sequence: TGTGCCAGCAGCCCCTCGACCGGGGGGGGAACCTACGAGCAGTACTTC. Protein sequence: CASSPSTGGGTYEQYF.